The present TCR beta chain was sequenced within a study of beta chain features in type 1 diabetes. The study's findings and limits: Using cDNA template may skew counts toward highly expressing activated cells. Short templates might get an advantage during PCR, and this would be equal in patients and controls.

With respect to this clone: Its matching antigen is unknown.

The isolated RNA, all of it, was reverse transcribed, so expressed TCRB transcripts were what got sequenced. The average read count of naive, central memory and regulatory T cell samples was around 3.6 million. Generated by immunoSEQ multiplex PCR, the TCRdb table keeps only in-frame clones and is missing some. The data contain 450,000 to 550,000 clones, 30% of them singletons. Input material: naive CD4+ T cells from blood. The sequence was obtained from a young man in good health.

The CDR3 nucleotides are TGTGCCAGCAGCTTGGAGGTCACAGATACGCAGTATTTT. This sequence encodes CASSLEVTDTQYF. The chain links TRBV5-4 to TRBJ2-3; D gene unclear. The CDR3 is 13 amino acids. Germline lookup yields CDR1 SGHNT and CDR2 YYREEE (reference sequence). The V end lost 0 bases, the J end lost 2 bases, and 4 bases lay between the germline ends.